This T cell receptor (beta chain) was retrieved from a study of identical twins. Overall study results and limits: Out-of-frame TCR alpha sharing observed in monozygotic twins exceeded model estimates.

Everyone who gave samples was a healthy Caucasian. This clonotype was observed a handful of times. Antigen specificity is unknown. TCRdb reprocessed the 5' RACE reads with MiXCR, giving one entry per CDR3 protein. This table has about 920,000 distinct CDR3 sequences, approximately 13% appearing once. Germline assignment: CDR1 MDHEN and CDR2 SYDVKM. V lost 5 bases and J lost 5; bases outside the gene matches: 8. The CDR3 length is 17 residues. This sample was shared with a second study, whose subject was yellow fever vaccine responses in identical twins.

V and J are TRBV28 and TRBJ2-2; 13 bases are shared with TRBD2. This clonotype originated in a woman aged 18-29 years in good health. The source material was PBMCs. CDR3: CASSTPGLAGPTGELFF. In nucleotides, the CDR3 is TGTGCCAGCAGTACACCGGGACTAGCGGGACCAACCGGGGAGCTGTTTTTT.